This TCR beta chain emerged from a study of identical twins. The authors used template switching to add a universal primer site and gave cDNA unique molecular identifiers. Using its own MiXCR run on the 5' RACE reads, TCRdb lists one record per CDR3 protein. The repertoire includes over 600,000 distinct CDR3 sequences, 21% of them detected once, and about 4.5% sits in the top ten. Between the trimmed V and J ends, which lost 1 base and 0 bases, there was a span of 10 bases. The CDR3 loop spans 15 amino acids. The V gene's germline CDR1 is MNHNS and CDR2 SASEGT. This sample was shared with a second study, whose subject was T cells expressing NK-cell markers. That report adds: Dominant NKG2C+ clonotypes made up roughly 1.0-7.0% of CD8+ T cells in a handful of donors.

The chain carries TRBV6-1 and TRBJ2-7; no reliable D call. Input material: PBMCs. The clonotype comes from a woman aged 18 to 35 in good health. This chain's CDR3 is CASSEGGTRSYEQYF. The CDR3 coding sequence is TGTGCCAGCAGTGAAGGCGGAACCCGCTCCTACGAGCAGTACTTC.